The 15 T cell receptor beta chains below all came from one sample that was sequenced in a study of T cell repertoires in cytomegalovirus infection. These receptors have no known antigen. TCRdb analysed the reads with MiXCR anew, one entry per CDR3 protein. The sample includes 450,000 to 600,000 distinct CDR3 sequences, 30% to 40% of them seen just once. Sample: cultured PBMCs, taken from culture after CMV antigen stimulation. All receptors derive from a human donor in good health (CMV status not recorded). Some clones in this sample may be carry-over from other donors' samples.

The CDR3 DNA sequence: TGTGCCAGCACTTGGACTAGCGGGGTCAATGAGCAGTTCTTC. Translation gives CASTWTSGVNEQFF. The chain uses TRBV27 and TRBJ2-1; 12 bases are a match to TRBD2. This CDR3 has 14 amino acids. Germline values: CDR1 MNHEY, CDR2 SMNVEV (reference sequence). V lost 7 bases and J lost 6; bases outside the gene matches: 4.

This clonotype has more than one count but fewer than ten. The chain employs TRBV24-1 and TRBJ2-1, with 12 bases fitting TRBD2. CDR3 length equals 13 residues. Trimming at V came to 4 bases and at J to 15 bases, leaving 6 bases not matched to a gene. Per germline, CDR1 KGHDR and CDR2 SFDVKD. CDR3 amino acids: CATSETSGSPGFF. The CDR3, as DNA: TGTGCCACCAGTGAGACTAGCGGGAGCCCAGGGTTCTTC.

This clonotype was observed many times. This chain joins TRBV7-2 and TRBJ2-3, with a possible D match to TRBD2 (5 bases). Germline V gene data show CDR1 as SGHTA and CDR2 as FQGNSA. The CDR3 totals 14 residues. V dropped 4 bases and J dropped 2 bases, with 10 bases sitting between them. This CDR3 reads CASSSQRHTDTQYF. Written as DNA, the CDR3 is TGTGCCAGCAGCTCCCAGCGGCACACAGATACGCAGTATTTT.

This clonotype was observed a handful of times. The chain combines TRBV28 with TRBJ1-1; D unresolved. V shed 3 bases and J shed 1 base, with 9 bases lying between them. The V gene's germline CDR1 is MDHEN and CDR2 SYDVKM. The CDR3 runs to 14 residues. The CDR3 region is CASSFVPRNTEAFF. CDR3 nucleotide sequence: TGTGCCAGCAGTTTCGTCCCCCGGAACACTGAAGCTTTCTTT.

The rearrangement joins TRBV7-8 to TRBJ2-7; D gene uncertain. The CDR3 has 16 residues. Deletions cut 5 bases from V and 0 bases from J, with 17 bases between. CDR1 is SGHVS and CDR2 is FQNEAQ in the germline V gene. The CDR3 DNA reads as TGTGCCAGCAGCCCCCGCCGGACCGACTTCTCCTACGAGCAGTACGTC. This codes for CASSPRRTDFSYEQYV.

This rearrangement joins TRBV28 to TRBJ2-7, with D possibly TRBD2 on 5 matching bases. The CDR3 extends over 18 amino acids. The germline V gene encodes CDR1 MDHEN and CDR2 SYDVKM. Trimming left V 3 bases short and J 0 bases short, with 21 bases between. The chain's CDR3 is CASSLVGGWRKSSYEQYF. Here the CDR3 DNA reads TGTGCCAGCAGTTTGGTCGGCGGGTGGCGTAAGAGCTCCTACGAGCAGTACTTC.

This clonotype came up a few times. The chain has TRBV4-1 and TRBJ1-5; no clear D. V lost 4 bases to trimming and J lost 3 bases, with 13 bases between them. CDR1 MGHRA and CDR2 YSYEKL come from the germline V gene. The CDR3 has 15 amino acids. The CDR3 loop is CASSRGWADNQPQHF. DNA of the CDR3: TGCGCCAGCAGCCGAGGTTGGGCAGACAATCAGCCCCAGCATTTT.

V is TRBV4-2 and J is TRBJ2-2; no clear D. Germline CDR1 LGHNA, CDR2 YNFKEQ. The CDR3 has 16 residues. V was trimmed by 4 bases and J by 0 bases, leaving 12 bases between them. CDR3 DNA sequence: TGTGCCAGCAGCCCCCGGGCAAGCGCGAACACCGGGGAGCTGTTTTTT. Encoded protein: CASSPRASANTGELFF.

The chain joins TRBV20-1 to TRBJ2-5; possible D gene TRBD2, 5 bases. V was cut by 2 bases and J by 1 base, with 11 bases left in between. In germline, CDR1 is DFQATT, CDR2 SNEGSKA (reference sequence). This CDR3 region has 14 residues. CDR3 bases: TGCAGTGCTAGACCCGGACTTATCCAAGAGACCCAGTACTTC. It is translated as CSARPGLIQETQYF.

Only a few counts were recorded for this clonotype. The J gene is TRBJ2-1, the V gene TRBV7-9; 12 nucleotides match TRBD1. The V gene end was trimmed by 5 bases and the J gene end by 13 bases; junction bases not matched to a gene: 9. CDR3 length: 14 residues. CDR1 and CDR2 from the germline V gene are SEHNR and FQNEAQ (reference sequence). CDR3 sequence: CASSPGQGALGQFF. Written as DNA, the CDR3 is TGTGCCAGCAGCCCGGGACAGGGGGCGTTAGGACAGTTCTTC.

In its sample, this clonotype was seen many times. This chain connects TRBV7-2 to TRBJ2-1; TRBD2 matches at 14 bases. The CDR3 runs to 16 residues. CDR1 SGHTA and CDR2 FQGNSA come from the germline V gene. After removal of 2 bases from V and 9 bases from J, the junction contained 6 bases not matched to a gene. Here the CDR3 DNA reads TGTGCCAGCAGCTTACAAGGACTAGCGGGAGGAGGTGAGCAGTTCTTC. This gives the protein CASSLQGLAGGGEQFF.

The gene calls are TRBV7-2 and TRBJ1-5; 7 bases align to TRBD1. The CDR3 is 19 amino acids. Looked up from germline, CDR1 is SGHTA and CDR2 is FQGNSA. Trimming took 2 bases from V and 6 from J; bases not matched to a gene: 19. This CDR3 reads CASSLSEGQRQILGQPQHF. The DNA of the CDR3 is TGTGCCAGCAGCTTATCAGAGGGACAGCGTCAGATCCTGGGTCAGCCCCAGCATTTT.

This clonotype was counted only a few times. The V gene is TRBV11-3, the J gene TRBJ2-5, with D hard to call. Germline V CDR1 and CDR2: SGHNT, YENEEA. The V and J ends lost 1 base and 2 bases respectively, with 8 bases between them. The CDR3 is 14 amino acids. The CDR3 loop reads CASSLGPNQETQYF. The DNA for the CDR3 is TGTGCCAGCAGCTTAGGACCGAATCAAGAGACCCAGTACTTC.

The chain links TRBV20-1 to TRBJ2-1; 7 bases are a match to TRBD2. Germline CDR1 DFQATT, CDR2 SNEGSKA (reference sequence). The V segment lost 5 bases and the J segment 4 bases; nucleotides outside the gene matches: 8. The CDR3 length is 14 residues. CDR3 bases: TGCAGTGCTGAGCCTAGCGGTCCGTACAATGAGCAGTTCTTC. Translated, it gives CSAEPSGPYNEQFF.

The V call is TRBV11-2, the J call TRBJ2-5, with 11 bases lining up with TRBD2. This CDR3 has 18 amino acids. The junction had 11 bases not matched to a gene; V was cut back by 0 bases and J by 5 bases. Germline V CDR1 and CDR2: SGHAT, FQNNGV. This CDR3 reads CASSLEIAGGPIWETQYF. The CDR3 DNA follows: TGTGCCAGCAGCTTAGAAATAGCGGGAGGGCCGATTTGGGAGACCCAGTACTTC.